This T cell receptor (beta chain) came from a study of early T cells in non-severe SARS-CoV-2 infection. Individual cDNA molecules were tagged with unique molecular identifiers. Each CDR3 protein is one row after TCRdb ran MiXCR on the 5' RACE reads. Of about 64,000 distinct CDR3 sequences in the sample, just under 5% were seen once. At least ten counts were recorded for this clonotype. From germline, CDR1 is MNHEY and CDR2 SMNVEV (reference sequence). The V and J ends lost 5 bases and 0 bases respectively, with 5 bases between them. The CDR3 is made up of 13 amino acids. The clonotype originates from an adult who was a healthcare worker with PCR-confirmed SARS-CoV-2 infection or an uninfected control (not recorded which). V is TRBV27 and J is TRBJ2-1; D gene ambiguous. The sequenced material came from whole blood. The CDR3 protein is CASSESSYNEQFF. The CDR3 bases are TGTGCCAGCAGTGAGAGCTCCTACAATGAGCAGTTCTTC.